The 9 T cell receptor beta chains below come from one sample, sequenced in a study of T cell responses to AZD1222 COVID-19 vaccine. The table came from immunoSEQ multiplex PCR; TCRdb's copy has only in-frame clones and leaves some out. Of about 160,000 clones listed, 88% are singletons. The specimen comprised peripheral blood, sampled 28 days after the second AZD1222 dose. The receptors were sampled from an adult who received the AZD1222 COVID-19 vaccine.

The chain links TRBV6-6 to TRBJ2-3; D is undetermined. CDR1 and CDR2 (germline): MNHNY, SVGAGI (reference sequence). V lost 5 bases and J 0 bases, leaving 12 bases between the germline ends. This CDR3 has 15 residues. CDR3: CASSISKWSTDTQYF. CDR3 DNA sequence: TGTGCCAGCAGTATCTCAAAATGGAGCACAGATACGCAGTATTTT.

This clone was detected only once. The chain has TRBV20-1 and TRBJ1-4; TRBD1 is a possible D gene (6 bases). CDR1 DFQATT and CDR2 SNEGSKA come from the germline V gene (reference sequence). V was trimmed by 3 bases and J by 8 bases, leaving 13 bases between them. This CDR3 is built from 13 residues. The DNA of the CDR3 is TGCAGTGCTAGTAGACAGGAGGGGGAAAAACTGTTTTTT. As protein: CSASRQEGEKLFF.

This chain links TRBV6-1 with TRBJ2-5, with D possibly TRBD1 on 6 matching bases. CDR3 length: 14 amino acids. Germline V gives CDR1 MNHNS, CDR2 SASEGT. The V and J ends lost 1 base and 3 bases respectively, with 9 bases between them. CDR3 residues: CASSEDRVKETQYF. The CDR3 DNA reads TGTGCCAGCAGTGAAGACAGGGTTAAAGAGACCCAGTACTTC.

The chain is built from TRBV13 and TRBJ2-5; D perhaps matches TRBD2 (5 bases). Germline loops: CDR1 PRHDT, CDR2 FYEKMQ (reference sequence). The V end lost 7 bases, the J end lost 2 bases, and 11 bases lay between the germline ends. The CDR3 loop spans 13 amino acids. The CDR3: CASTYRGQETQYF. The CDR3 nucleotides read TGTGCCAGCACCTACCGGGGTCAAGAGACCCAGTACTTC.

This chain connects TRBV30 to TRBJ1-6, with a tentative D call TRBD1 (5 bases). Germline V CDR1 and CDR2: GTSNPN, SVGIG (reference sequence). The CDR3 has 14 residues. The V and J ends lost 0 bases and 10 bases respectively, with 13 bases between them. CDR3 DNA sequence: TGTGCCTGGAGTGTAGGGGAGGTATACTCACCCCTCCACTTT. Translating it yields CAWSVGEVYSPLHF.

The V gene is TRBV4-2, the J gene TRBJ1-2; 10 bases agree with TRBD1. V trimming: 5 bases; J trimming: 3 bases; junction bases outside the gene matches: 6. Per germline, CDR1 LGHNA and CDR2 YNFKEQ. The CDR3 runs to 15 residues. This CDR3 is CASSFGTGADYGYTF. In DNA form, the CDR3 reads TGTGCCAGCAGCTTCGGGACAGGGGCGGACTATGGCTACACCTTC.

The chain employs TRBV12-3 or TRBV12-4 and TRBJ2-1, with 8 bases aligning to TRBD1. The CDR3 runs to 13 residues. V shed 0 bases and J 9 bases; nucleotides not matched to a gene: 1. The CDR3 loop reads CASSLADRVEQFF. CDR3 coding DNA: TGTGCCAGCAGTTTAGCGGACAGGGTTGAGCAGTTCTTC.

The chain has TRBV5-4 and TRBJ2-3, with TRBD2 identical over 9 bases. Germline V gene lookup returns CDR1 SGHNT and CDR2 YYREEE (reference sequence). J lost 13 bases, V lost 4 bases, and 7 bases had no gene match. The CDR3 length is 12 residues. In DNA, the CDR3 is TGTGCCAGCAGCCCGCGGGGGGGCCTGGAGTATTTT. Amino acids: CASSPRGGLEYF.

CDR3 nucleotides: TGTGCCAGCAGCTTAGAGCAGGGTAGAGAGACCCAGTACTTC. The encoded protein is CASSLEQGRETQYF. This rearrangement joins TRBV7-6 to TRBJ2-5, with D perhaps TRBD1 (5 bases). CDR1 and CDR2 from the germline V gene are SGHVS and FNYEAQ. The CDR3 runs to 14 residues. With 1 base removed from V and 4 bases from J, the gap between germline ends came to 10 bases. The full variable domain, in which reference TRBV7-6 and TRBJ2-5 provide the parts outside the CDR3, is GAGVSQSPRYKVTKRGQDVALRCDPISGHVSLYWYRQALGQGPEFLTYFNYEAQQDKSGLPNDRFSAERPEGSISTLTIQRTEQRDSAMYRCASSLEQGRETQYFGPGTRLLVL.